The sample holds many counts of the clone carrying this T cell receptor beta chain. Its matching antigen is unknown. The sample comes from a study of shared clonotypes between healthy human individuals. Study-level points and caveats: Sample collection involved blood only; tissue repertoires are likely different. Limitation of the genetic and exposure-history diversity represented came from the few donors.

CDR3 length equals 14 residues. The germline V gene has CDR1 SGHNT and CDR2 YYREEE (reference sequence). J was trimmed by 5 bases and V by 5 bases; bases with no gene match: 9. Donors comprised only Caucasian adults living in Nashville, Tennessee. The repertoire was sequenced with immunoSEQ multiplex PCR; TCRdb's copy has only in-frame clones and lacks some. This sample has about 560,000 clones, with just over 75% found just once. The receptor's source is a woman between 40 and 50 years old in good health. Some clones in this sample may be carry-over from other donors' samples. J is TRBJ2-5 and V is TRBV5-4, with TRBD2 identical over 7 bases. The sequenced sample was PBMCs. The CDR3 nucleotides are TGTGCCAGCAGACCCGAGCGGGATGGGGAGACCCAGTACTTC. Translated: CASRPERDGETQYF. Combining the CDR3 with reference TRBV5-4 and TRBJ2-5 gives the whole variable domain ETGVTQSPTHLIKTRGQQVTLRCSSQSGHNTVSWYQQALGQGPQFIFQYYREEENGRGNFPPRFSGLQFPNYSSELNVNALELDDSALYLCASRPERDGETQYFGPGTRLLVL.